The present entry profiles one T cell receptor (beta chain) with its context. Assay: immunoSEQ multiplex PCR; the TCRdb copy retains only in-frame clones and omits some. This sample has approximately 340,000 clones; approximately 84% occur once, and the top ten carry 2.5% to 3.5%. Trimming removed 4 bases from V and 0 bases from J; junction bases left unmatched: 7. The length of the CDR3 is 16 residues. Germline assignment: CDR1 MNHEY and CDR2 SVGEGT. This specimen belongs to a study of Ad26.COV2.S vaccination and SARS-CoV-2 variants. At the level of the study: Donor was in the COV1001 Ad26.COV2.S trial arm.

Stated treatment: some 20 received Ad26.COV2.S at low or high dose, single or two shots; about 5 received placebo; per-sample allocation not given. Day 63 following the first vaccine or placebo injection was when the samples were taken. This clonotype was sampled from a person between 18 and 60 years old who received the Ad26.COV2.S COVID-19 vaccine or a placebo. The specimen was peripheral blood, collected in a trial of Ad26.COV2.S vaccine versus placebo. The chain carries TRBV6-2 or TRBV6-3 and TRBJ1-1, with 8 bases aligning to TRBD1. In DNA form, the CDR3 reads TGTGCCAGCAGTTCCCAGACAGGGGTTATGAACACTGAAGCTTTCTTT. Translation: CASSSQTGVMNTEAFF.